Reported below is one TCR beta chain. This specimen comes from a study of T cells in tumors after PD-1 blockade. The CDR3 is 16 amino acids. The V gene lost 3 bases and the J gene lost 1 base, with 10 bases spanning the gap. Germline lookup yields CDR1 SGHVS and CDR2 FQNEAQ. TCRdb keeps only in-frame clones here, not all; method: immunoSEQ multiplex PCR. The data contain around 34,000 clones, around 72% of them singletons. The TCR originated in a human donor with basal cell carcinoma. The source was PBMCs, collected after anti-PD-1 treatment. V is TRBV7-8 and J is TRBJ2-6; D gene ambiguous. The CDR3 bases are TGTGCCAGCAGCTTCTCGTCTTTTTCTGGGGCCAACGTCCTGACTTTC. Translation gives CASSFSSFSGANVLTF.